The rows below give T cell receptor beta chains drawn from one sample of a study of shared clonotypes between healthy human individuals. The data were produced by immunoSEQ multiplex PCR, yet TCRdb's version contains in-frame clones alone and is incomplete. The table lists millions of clones, less than 95% of them singletons. Sample: naive CD8+ T cells sorted from blood. Source of these receptors: a man younger than 35 in good health. Each CDR3 is given with its conserved first and last residue. Fields, in order: clone size, V gene, D gene, J gene, CDR3 protein, CDR3 DNA. D genes are given only for firm matches. Clone size, where shown, is once, few, many, or a class for clones that have expanded.

clone_size: NA; v_call: TRBV25-1; d_call: TRBD1; j_call: TRBJ2-7; cdr3_aa: CASSAPGTGYEQYF; cdr3_nt: TGTGCCAGCAGTGCCCCAGGGACAGGCTACGAGCAGTACTTC
clone_size: NA; v_call: TRBV29-1; d_call: TRBD1; j_call: TRBJ1-2; cdr3_aa: CSAEGADYGYTF; cdr3_nt: TGCAGCGCCGAGGGGGCGGACTATGGCTACACCTTC
clone_size: NA; v_call: TRBV6-1; d_call: NA; j_call: TRBJ2-7; cdr3_aa: CASSVGQGGAYEQYF; cdr3_nt: TGTGCCAGCAGTGTGGGGCAGGGGGGTGCCTACGAGCAGTACTTC
clone_size: NA; v_call: TRBV4-1; d_call: NA; j_call: TRBJ2-7; cdr3_aa: CASSQGHRLQTYEQYF; cdr3_nt: TGCGCCAGCAGCCAAGGACACCGGTTACAGACATACGAGCAGTACTTC
clone_size: NA; v_call: TRBV7-9; d_call: TRBD1; j_call: TRBJ1-3; cdr3_aa: CASSESMGQGASLGNTIYF; cdr3_nt: TGTGCCAGCAGCGAAAGTATGGGACAGGGGGCCTCACTCGGAAACACCATATATTTT
clone_size: NA; v_call: TRBV29-1; d_call: TRBD2; j_call: TRBJ2-1; cdr3_aa: CSVDHSGRAINEQFF; cdr3_nt: TGCAGCGTTGATCATAGCGGGAGGGCAATCAATGAGCAGTTCTTC
clone_size: NA; v_call: TRBV5-5; d_call: TRBD1; j_call: TRBJ1-6; cdr3_aa: CASSLEDRTQFNSPLHF; cdr3_nt: TGTGCCAGCAGCTTGGAGGACAGGACCCAATTTAATTCACCCCTCCACTTT
clone_size: once; v_call: TRBV30; d_call: NA; j_call: TRBJ1-5; cdr3_aa: CASQSYSNQPQHF; cdr3_nt: TGTGCCAGCCAGTCCTATAGCAATCAGCCCCAGCATTTT
clone_size: NA; v_call: TRBV7-8; d_call: NA; j_call: TRBJ2-2; cdr3_aa: CASSPTGASWNTGELFF; cdr3_nt: TGTGCCAGCAGCCCGACCGGCGCCTCTTGGAACACCGGGGAGCTGTTTTTT
clone_size: NA; v_call: TRBV4-2; d_call: NA; j_call: TRBJ1-1; cdr3_aa: CASSSGGYTEAFF; cdr3_nt: TGTGCCAGCAGCTCCGGGGGGTACACTGAAGCTTTCTTT
clone_size: NA; v_call: TRBV10-3; d_call: NA; j_call: TRBJ2-7; cdr3_aa: CAIKGEGGKYEQYF; cdr3_nt: TGTGCCATCAAGGGGGAAGGGGGGAAGTACGAGCAGTACTTC
clone_size: few; v_call: TRBV20-1; d_call: TRBD2; j_call: TRBJ2-5; cdr3_aa: CSARDALAVYF; cdr3_nt: TGCAGTGCTAGAGATGCGCTAGCGGTGTACTTC
clone_size: NA; v_call: TRBV5-1; d_call: NA; j_call: TRBJ2-7; cdr3_aa: CASSLAKDYEQYF; cdr3_nt: TGCGCCAGCAGCTTGGCCAAAGATTACGAGCAGTACTTC
clone_size: NA; v_call: TRBV5-8; d_call: NA; j_call: TRBJ2-7; cdr3_aa: CASRENSYEQYF; cdr3_nt: TGTGCCAGCAGGGAGAATTCTTACGAGCAGTACTTC
clone_size: NA; v_call: TRBV5-1; d_call: NA; j_call: TRBJ2-7; cdr3_aa: CASSFNREVVYEQYF; cdr3_nt: TGCGCCAGCAGCTTCAACAGGGAGGTGGTATACGAGCAGTACTTC
clone_size: NA; v_call: TRBV30; d_call: TRBD2; j_call: TRBJ2-3; cdr3_aa: CAWTLGLAVTDTQYF; cdr3_nt: TGTGCCTGGACTCTGGGACTAGCGGTAACAGATACGCAGTATTTT
clone_size: NA; v_call: TRBV19; d_call: NA; j_call: TRBJ2-1; cdr3_aa: CASSIDPRGGNEQFF; cdr3_nt: TGTGCCAGTAGTATAGATCCGAGAGGGGGGAATGAGCAGTTCTTC
clone_size: NA; v_call: TRBV18; d_call: NA; j_call: TRBJ1-3; cdr3_aa: CASSPSNFNTIYF; cdr3_nt: TGTGCCAGCTCACCAAGCAATTTTAACACCATATATTTT
clone_size: NA; v_call: TRBV9; d_call: NA; j_call: TRBJ2-5; cdr3_aa: CASSVDFAETQYF; cdr3_nt: TGTGCCAGCAGCGTAGACTTCGCCGAGACCCAGTACTTC
clone_size: NA; v_call: TRBV5-4; d_call: NA; j_call: TRBJ1-6; cdr3_aa: CASSLSGGSPLHF; cdr3_nt: TGTGCCAGCAGCTTAAGTGGCGGTTCACCCCTCCACTTT
clone_size: NA; v_call: TRBV6-1; d_call: NA; j_call: TRBJ1-5; cdr3_aa: CASSEVFGSNQPQHF; cdr3_nt: TGTGCCAGCAGTGAAGTCTTTGGTAGCAATCAGCCCCAGCATTTT
clone_size: NA; v_call: TRBV9; d_call: NA; j_call: TRBJ2-1; cdr3_aa: CASSPRTPDNEQFF; cdr3_nt: TGTGCCAGCAGCCCGCGGACGCCTGACAATGAGCAGTTCTTC
clone_size: few; v_call: TRBV13; d_call: TRBD1; j_call: TRBJ1-1; cdr3_aa: CASSARQGSYTEAFF; cdr3_nt: TGTGCCAGCAGCGCCAGACAGGGTTCGTACACTGAAGCTTTCTTT
clone_size: NA; v_call: TRBV27; d_call: NA; j_call: TRBJ2-7; cdr3_aa: CASSWAGSYEQYF; cdr3_nt: TGTGCCAGCAGTTGGGCGGGCTCCTACGAGCAGTACTTC